One sample yielded the 2 T cell receptor beta chains listed below, sequenced in a study of cytomegalovirus exposure and HLA in healthy donors. PCR was performed using 60 Vbeta and 13 Jbeta primers. Assay: immunoSEQ multiplex PCR; the TCRdb copy retains only in-frame clones and omits some. The sample has roughly 93,000 clones, about 74% seen once. The sample comprised PBMCs. The receptors were gathered from a male donor in good health and CMV-seronegative.

J is TRBJ2-6 and V is TRBV28; D might be TRBD1 (7 bases). The V gene lost 5 bases and the J gene lost 0 bases, with 14 bases spanning the gap. The CDR3 has 17 amino acids. Germline assignment: CDR1 MDHEN and CDR2 SYDVKM. CDR3 in amino acids: CASSVAGGGSGANVLTF. The CDR3 nucleotides read TGTGCCAGCAGTGTGGCAGGGGGAGGCTCTGGGGCCAACGTCCTGACTTTC.

V and J are TRBV6-1 and TRBJ1-3; tentatively, D is TRBD1 (6 bases). Germline lookup yields CDR1 MNHNS and CDR2 SASEGT. CDR3 length: 14 amino acids. Trimming removed 6 bases at V and 2 bases at J, with 11 bases between. CDR3: CASSAGAAGNTIYF. The DNA of the CDR3 is TGTGCCAGCAGCGCAGGGGCGGCTGGAAACACCATATATTTT.